This T cell receptor (beta chain) was documented in a study of T cells in tuberculosis. Study conclusions and caveats: Shorter CDR3-alpha in active tuberculosis partly drove smaller distances. GMM-specific TCRs were nearer to active tuberculosis alpha repertoires, suggesting expansion.

The CDR3 length is 15 residues. The germline gives CDR1 MGHRA, CDR2 YSYEKL. V lost 1 base and J lost 1, with 10 bases in between. Profiling relied on immunoSEQ multiplex PCR, and the TCRdb table lists in-frame clones only, not all of them. The table includes about 20,000 clones, approximately 92% detected once. Concerning this clone: What it binds is not known.

V gene TRBV4-1 combines with J gene TRBJ1-1; no clear D. Sequencing was done on a sample of PBMCs. This clonotype was obtained from a donor aged 10 to 29 with latent tuberculosis or without tuberculosis infection. In nucleotides, the CDR3 is TGCGCCAGCAGCCAAGGATTCGCGCCGAACACTGAAGCTTTCTTT. It codes for CASSQGFAPNTEAFF.